One and the same sample provided the 22 T cell receptor beta chains below, sequenced in a study of cytomegalovirus exposure and HLA in healthy donors. 13 Jbeta primers and 60 Vbeta primers were used for the PCR. This table comes from immunoSEQ multiplex PCR, and its TCRdb copy is limited to in-frame clones, with some not included. The profile shows 150,000 to 200,000 clones, 80% to 90% of them singletons. Specimen: PBMCs. These receptors were obtained from a woman between 18 and 29 years old in good health and CMV-seropositive.

The chain couples TRBV7-9 to TRBJ2-7; D remains ambiguous. CDR1 is SEHNR and CDR2 is FQNEAQ in the germline V gene (reference sequence). V lost 2 bases, J lost 5 bases, and 10 bases lay in between. CDR3 size: 13 residues. The DNA for the CDR3 is TGTGCCAGCAGCTTAACTGTAGTCCACGAGCAGTACTTC. As protein: CASSLTVVHEQYF.

The rearrangement links TRBV6-5 to TRBJ1-1; 8 positions agree with TRBD1. The length of the CDR3 is 14 residues. After removal of 6 bases from V and 2 bases from J, the junction contained 5 bases not matched to a gene. Looked up from germline, CDR1 is MNHEY and CDR2 is SVGAGI. CDR3 in amino acids: CASRKGQGNTEAFF. In DNA form, the CDR3 reads TGTGCCAGCAGGAAAGGACAGGGCAACACTGAAGCTTTCTTT.

This chain connects TRBV6-5 to TRBJ2-7; D might be TRBD2 (5 bases). V dropped 4 bases and J dropped 3 bases, with 16 bases sitting between them. CDR3 length: 15 amino acids. Germline lookup yields CDR1 MNHEY and CDR2 SVGAGI. CDR3 nucleotide sequence: TGTGCCAGCAGTTCCCGGGCCGAGGGTAGCTACGAGCAGTACTTC. Translation: CASSSRAEGSYEQYF.

The count of this clone is one. The rearrangement uses TRBV6-5 and TRBJ1-5; 9 bases are a match to TRBD1. CDR3 length: 15 amino acids. The germline V gene encodes CDR1 MNHEY and CDR2 SVGAGI. The ends lost 8 bases at V and 1 base at J; junction bases unmatched: 6. CDR3 sequence (DNA): TGTGCCAGCCGGGACAGGGAAAGAAGCAATCAGCCCCAGCATTTT. It encodes CASRDRERSNQPQHF.

This clone has a handful of counts. The chain has TRBV30 and TRBJ1-3; D uncertain. Per germline, CDR1 GTSNPN and CDR2 SVGIG (reference sequence). V was cut by 5 bases and J by 2 bases, with 10 bases left in between. The CDR3 has 13 amino acids. The CDR3 coding sequence is TGTGCCTGGTTCGGCGGGGCTGGAAACACCATATATTTT. Encoded protein: CAWFGGAGNTIYF.

This chain links TRBV4-1 with TRBJ1-1; D perhaps matches TRBD1 (5 bases). With 1 base removed from V and 6 bases from J, the gap between germline ends came to 12 bases. CDR3 size: 14 residues. CDR1 is MGHRA, CDR2 YSYEKL, per germline. In DNA, the CDR3 is TGCGCCAGCAGCCAAGTGCGGGGGAAGGCTGAAGCTTTCTTT. It specifies CASSQVRGKAEAFF.

The gene calls are TRBV30 and TRBJ1-1; TRBD1 might be the D (6 bases). CDR1 and CDR2 from the germline V gene are GTSNPN and SVGIG (reference sequence). The V and J ends lost 3 bases and 1 base respectively, with 9 bases between them. The CDR3 has 13 amino acids. CDR3 coding DNA: TGTGCCTGGAGGTGGGGACAGAACACTGAAGCTTTCTTT. It is translated as CAWRWGQNTEAFF.

This clone was counted only a few times. This chain connects TRBV10-3 to TRBJ1-3; 7 nucleotides line up with TRBD1. J lost 2 bases, V lost 4 bases, and 8 bases had no gene match. The CDR3 has 16 amino acids. Germline values: CDR1 ENHRY, CDR2 SYGVKD. The CDR3: CAISAAGGLPGNTIYF. CDR3 DNA: TGTGCCATCAGTGCCGCAGGGGGTCTCCCTGGAAACACCATATATTTT.

This clone has just a few counts. The rearrangement links TRBV9 to TRBJ1-2; tentatively, D is TRBD1 (6 bases). The ends were cut back, 0 bases at V and 7 bases at J, with 19 bases in the middle. Germline CDR1 is SGDLS and CDR2 is YYNGEE. The CDR3 spans 16 residues. CDR3 loop: CASSVDPPGTSSGYTF. CDR3 DNA: TGTGCCAGCAGCGTAGACCCCCCCGGGACATCCTCTGGCTACACCTTC.

The V call is TRBV5-1, the J call TRBJ2-7; tentatively, D is TRBD2 (7 bases). The ends were cut back, 4 bases at V and 1 base at J, with 15 bases in the middle. The CDR3 runs 15 residues. Germline CDR1 and CDR2: SGHRS and YFSETQ. The CDR3 here is CASSRSGTPSYEQYF. CDR3 sequence (DNA): TGCGCCAGCAGCAGGAGCGGGACACCTTCCTACGAGCAGTACTTC.

V is TRBV6-6 and J is TRBJ1-1, with 8 bases that match TRBD1. The CDR3 consists of 14 residues. Trimming cost V 7 bases and J 3 bases; bases outside gene matches: 7. Per germline, CDR1 MNHNY and CDR2 SVGAGI (reference sequence). CDR3 nucleotides: TGTGCCAGCAACGGACAGGGCGCAGACACTGAAGCTTTCTTT. It codes for CASNGQGADTEAFF.

This chain uses TRBV6-1 with TRBJ1-3, with TRBD1 identical over 7 bases. Germline lookup yields CDR1 MNHNS and CDR2 SASEGT. The CDR3 is 14 residues long. V lost 7 bases, J lost 0 bases, and 3 bases stayed unmatched. In DNA, the CDR3 is TGTGCCAGCATCCGGGACAGCTCTGGAAACACCATATATTTT. Its protein product is CASIRDSSGNTIYF.

This clone has just one count. The V gene is TRBV29-1, the J gene TRBJ1-4; 7 nucleotides line up with TRBD1. This CDR3 spans 19 amino acids. The V gene's germline CDR1 is SQVTM and CDR2 ANQGSEA. The V segment lost 0 bases and the J segment 2 bases; nucleotides outside the gene matches: 15. Written as DNA, the CDR3 is TGCAGCGTTGAAGAGTACCTGAGTGGACAGGCGGGGACTAATGAAAAACTGTTTTTT. This translates into CSVEEYLSGQAGTNEKLFF.

The genes are TRBV27 and TRBJ2-7, with 7 bases aligning to TRBD1. The CDR3 sequence is 13 residues long. Germline CDR1 MNHEY, CDR2 SMNVEV (reference sequence). V was clipped by 6 bases and J by 2 bases; unmatched bases: 4. The CDR3 DNA is TGTGCCAGCAGCAGGGACAGCACCTACGAGCAGTACTTC. Translated, it gives CASSRDSTYEQYF.

J is TRBJ1-5 and V is TRBV7-8, with 9 bases identical to TRBD1. V shed 2 bases, J shed 5 bases, and the junction held 7 bases outside the gene matches. The CDR3 has 16 residues. Germline V gives CDR1 SGHVS, CDR2 FQNEAQ. The chain's CDR3 is CASSLRTGVRYQPQHF. DNA for the CDR3: TGTGCCAGCAGCTTAAGGACAGGGGTAAGGTATCAGCCCCAGCATTTT.

The chain uses TRBV14 and TRBJ1-4; the D is unclear. The germline V and J ends were trimmed by 3 bases and 3 bases, with 5 bases remaining between them. In germline, CDR1 is SGHDN, CDR2 FVKESK. This CDR3 is 13 amino acids long. The CDR3 spells CASSHSANEKLFF. The CDR3 nucleotides read TGTGCCAGCAGCCATTCAGCTAATGAAAAACTGTTTTTT.

This clone occurred a few times. The chain joins TRBV10-2 to TRBJ2-5; perhaps TRBD2 as D (7 bases). The CDR3 is 15 amino acids. Germline-derived CDR1 and CDR2 are WSHSY and SAAADI. Between the trimmed V and J ends, which lost 0 bases and 5 bases, there was a span of 13 bases. CDR3 sequence: CASSESWGGAETQYF. CDR3 coding DNA: TGCGCCAGCAGTGAGTCGTGGGGGGGCGCGGAGACCCAGTACTTC.

This chain links TRBV18 with TRBJ2-7; D is unresolved. The V and J ends lost 3 bases and 0 bases respectively, with 6 bases between them. This CDR3 has 13 residues. Germline V gives CDR1 KGHSH, CDR2 LQKENI. In DNA form, the CDR3 reads TGTGCCAGCTCACCGCGAGACTCCTACGAGCAGTACTTC. The encoded protein is CASSPRDSYEQYF.

This chain uses TRBV4-2 with TRBJ2-5; possible D gene TRBD2, 6 bases. The CDR3 covers 16 residues. With 5 bases removed from V and 7 bases from J, the gap between germline ends came to 23 bases. CDR1 and CDR2 (germline): LGHNA, YNFKEQ. The CDR3: CASSAGTQHQTGTQYF. CDR3 nucleotide sequence: TGTGCCAGCAGCGCCGGGACTCAACACCAGACCGGGACCCAGTACTTC.

This clone occurred once. V is TRBV25-1 and J is TRBJ2-5; D gene unclear. The CDR3 totals 11 residues. The ends were cut back, 8 bases at V and 7 bases at J, with 11 bases in the middle. Germline lookup yields CDR1 MGHDK and CDR2 SYGVNS. The CDR3 loop is CASFSERTQYF. The CDR3 DNA reads as TGTGCCAGCTTTAGTGAAAGGACCCAGTACTTC.

The gene calls are TRBV5-1 and TRBJ1-2; no clear D. The CDR3 contains 13 residues. Germline CDR1 SGHRS, CDR2 YFSETQ. V shed 3 bases and J shed 4 bases, with 10 bases lying between them. Here the CDR3 DNA reads TGCGCCAGCAGCTCTGCAGGTTCCTATGGCTACACCTTC. This codes for CASSSAGSYGYTF. The full variable domain, its missing parts supplied by reference TRBV5-1 and TRBJ1-2, is KAGVTQTPRYLIKTRGQQVTLSCSPISGHRSVSWYQQTPGQGLQFLFEYFSETQRNKGNFPGRFSGRQFSNSRSEMNVSTLELGDSALYLCASSSAGSYGYTFGSGTRLTVV.

J is TRBJ1-2 and V is TRBV7-9; weak D call: TRBD1 (5 bases). This CDR3 contains 14 residues. Germline V CDR1 and CDR2: SEHNR, FQNEAQ (reference sequence). Deletions cut 1 base from V and 4 bases from J, with 10 bases between. The CDR3 sequence: CASSLVQELYGYTF. The CDR3 nucleotides are TGTGCCAGCAGCTTAGTACAGGAGCTCTATGGCTACACCTTC.